What follows are 21 T cell receptor beta chains derived from one specimen sequenced in a study of blood T cell repertoires in COVID-19 (dated by TCRdb to the early 2020s). Receptors were amplified or captured by the immunoSEQ multiplex PCR assay. Held by TCRdb, this immuneACCESS table contains in-frame sequences only and omits some clones. Under half of the omission traces to an unresolved V gene where checked; the cause of the rest is unknown. Here the sample has around 41,000 clones; roughly four fifths occur a single time. The ten top clones hold approximately 44% of the sample. Sequenced: peripheral blood. All receptors derive from a woman older than 75 with acute or convalescent COVID-19.

The V gene is TRBV10-2, the J gene TRBJ2-1, with TRBD2 matching over 13 bases. V was pared by 8 bases and J by 9 bases, with 10 bases of the junction left unmatched. The CDR3 is 15 amino acids. The germline CDR1 and CDR2 sequences are WSHSY and SAAADI. CDR3 nucleotides: TGCGCCAGCTCACTAGCGGGGGGGCAGGTTGTTGAGCAGTTCTTC. It is translated as CASSLAGGQVVEQFF.

This clone has a single count. This chain links TRBV20-1 with TRBJ1-5; 8 nucleotides agree with TRBD1. Germline assignment: CDR1 DFQATT and CDR2 SNEGSKA (reference sequence). This CDR3 region has 14 residues. The V segment lost 3 bases and the J segment 5 bases; nucleotides outside the gene matches: 6. The CDR3 DNA sequence: TGCAGTGCTAGTCAGGGGGCCATCGATCAGCCCCAGCATTTT. Translated, it gives CSASQGAIDQPQHF.

The J gene is TRBJ1-2, the V gene TRBV11-2, with a possible D match to TRBD1 (5 bases). Deletions cut 5 bases from V and 7 bases from J, with 14 bases between. The germline V gene has CDR1 SGHAT and CDR2 FQNNGV. This CDR3 region has 13 residues. In DNA form, the CDR3 reads TGTGCCAGCAGCCCAGGGCGGCGATCTGGCTACACCTTC. Its translation is CASSPGRRSGYTF.

The genes are TRBV14 and TRBJ1-1; the match to TRBD1 covers 7 bases. V trimming: 4 bases; J trimming: 4 bases; junction bases outside the gene matches: 3. The germline CDR1 and CDR2 sequences are SGHDN and FVKESK. The CDR3 is 13 residues long. The CDR3 loop reads CASSPNRGTEAFF. The CDR3 DNA reads TGTGCCAGCAGCCCCAACAGGGGCACTGAAGCTTTCTTT.

J is TRBJ1-4 and V is TRBV2; no definite D call. The V end was cut by 3 bases, the J end by 3 bases, with 5 bases between. Germline V gene sequence: CDR1 SNHLY, CDR2 FYNNEI. The CDR3 runs to 13 residues. For the CDR3, the DNA is TGTGCCAGCAGTGACCTATCTAATGAAAAACTGTTTTTT. Amino acids: CASSDLSNEKLFF.

The CDR3 region is CASSLRPYEQYF. The CDR3 DNA sequence: TGTGCCAGCAGTTTGCGTCCTTACGAGCAGTACTTC. This chain uses TRBV12-3 or TRBV12-4 with TRBJ2-7; D gene uncertain. V was pared by 3 bases and J by 4 bases, with 7 bases between. CDR3 length: 12 amino acids.

This clone was detected only once. This chain uses TRBV11-2 with TRBJ2-7; 7 bases align to TRBD2. After removal of 1 base from V and 7 bases from J, the junction contained 7 bases not matched to a gene. This CDR3 comprises 14 residues. Germline V gives CDR1 SGHAT, CDR2 FQNNGV. The CDR3 region has the DNA TGTGCCAGCAGCTTAGGGGCGGGGGAGCGAGAGCAGTACTTC. Its translation: CASSLGAGEREQYF.

The chain carries TRBV21-1 and TRBJ2-1; the D call of TRBD2 is as the table states it, not checked on the DNA. TRBV21-1 is labeled a pseudogene. The CDR3 totals 17 residues. For the CDR3, the DNA is TGTGCCAGCAGCAAAGCCCCTAGCGGGGGGCTTCGGAATGAGCAGTTCTTC. Translation gives CASSKAPSGGLRNEQFF.

This rearrangement joins TRBV5-1 to TRBJ2-7; D is undetermined. CDR1 SGHRS and CDR2 YFSETQ come from the germline V gene. Between the trimmed V and J ends, which lost 1 base and 1 base, there was a span of 12 bases. The CDR3 runs to 15 residues. The CDR3 loop reads CASSLQQLPSYEQYF. CDR3 in DNA: TGCGCCAGCAGCTTGCAACAGCTCCCATCCTACGAGCAGTACTTC.

This chain connects TRBV24-1 to TRBJ2-2; 8 bases agree with TRBD2. The CDR3 is 16 residues long. Trimming removed 7 bases from V and 2 bases from J; junction bases left unmatched: 8. Germline V lookup: CDR1 KGHDR, CDR2 SFDVKD. The CDR3: CATSHPRGDNTGELFF. The CDR3 nucleotides read TGTGCCACCAGCCACCCGCGGGGGGATAACACCGGGGAGCTGTTTTTT.

The rearrangement joins TRBV3-1 (or the pseudogene TRBV3-2) to TRBJ2-7; 10 bases align to TRBD2. This CDR3 is 15 amino acids long. J was trimmed by 6 bases and V by 4 bases; bases with no gene match: 9. Germline CDR1 and CDR2: LGHDT and YNNKEL (reference sequence). The CDR3 loop reads CASSLVAGGDIEQYF. The CDR3 nucleotides are TGTGCCAGCAGCCTAGTAGCGGGGGGCGACATCGAGCAGTACTTC.

This chain links TRBV4-1 with TRBJ2-1; possible D gene TRBD2, 6 bases. V was cut by 3 bases and J by 7 bases, with 22 bases left in between. The germline V gene encodes CDR1 MGHRA and CDR2 YSYEKL. The CDR3 covers 17 residues. CDR3 DNA: TGCGCCAGCAGCCAGTCTCCGGGACTGGGGGTTCGGAATGAGCAGTTCTTC. This encodes CASSQSPGLGVRNEQFF.

The table lists this clone with a count of one. The chain recombines TRBV20-1 with TRBJ1-1; D not certain. Trimming pared 5 bases from V and 10 bases from J, leaving 14 bases between. CDR1 is DFQATT and CDR2 is SNEGSKA in the germline V gene (reference sequence). This CDR3 is built from 11 residues. DNA for the CDR3: TGCAGTGCTCAACTCCGGGGTGGAGCTTTCTTT. Translated: CSAQLRGGAFF.

The V and J genes are TRBV30 and TRBJ1-6; unclear D gene. V lost 5 bases, J lost 9 bases, and 23 bases lay in between. CDR1 is GTSNPN and CDR2 is SVGIG in the germline V gene (reference sequence). This CDR3 has 16 amino acids. DNA for the CDR3: TGTGCCTGGTCGACACCGAGGACGGGGTCAGGTTCACCCCTCCACTTT. Translation gives CAWSTPRTGSGSPLHF.

The V and J genes are TRBV6-2 or TRBV6-3 and TRBJ2-5, with TRBD2 identical over 7 bases. This CDR3 is built from 15 residues. V gave up 5 bases and J gave up 5 bases; unmatched junction bases: 11. CDR1 and CDR2 from the germline V gene are MNHEY and SVGEGT. The CDR3 sequence: CASSLPWGGEETQYF. In DNA form, the CDR3 reads TGTGCCAGCAGTCTTCCCTGGGGGGGTGAGGAGACCCAGTACTTC.

The chain couples TRBV5-4 to TRBJ2-2, with 8 bases identical to TRBD1. The CDR3 has 18 amino acids. Germline assignment: CDR1 SGHNT and CDR2 YYREEE (reference sequence). With 3 bases clipped from V and 1 base from J, the junction kept 11 bases outside the gene matches. The CDR3 is CASSSDLSGTGNTGELFF. CDR3 sequence (DNA): TGTGCCAGCAGCTCGGATCTTTCCGGGACAGGGAACACCGGGGAGCTGTTTTTT.

The chain joins TRBV19 to TRBJ1-1; tentatively, D is TRBD1 (5 bases). Between the trimmed V and J ends, which lost 5 bases and 4 bases, there was a span of 11 bases. The V gene's germline CDR1 is LNHDA and CDR2 SQIVND (reference sequence). CDR3 size: 13 residues. CDR3 nucleotides: TGTGCCAGTAGTCTTCAGGGATCCACTGAAGCTTTCTTT. It codes for CASSLQGSTEAFF.

This chain's CDR3 is CASSWGEGETQYF. The DNA of the CDR3 is TGTGCCAGCAGTTGGGGGGAAGGAGAGACCCAGTACTTC. The genes are TRBV6-6 and TRBJ2-5, with D perhaps TRBD2 (6 bases). V lost 4 bases and J lost 4, with 10 bases in between. The CDR3 is 13 amino acids. CDR1 MNHNY and CDR2 SVGAGI come from the germline V gene (reference sequence).

The chain combines TRBV7-2 with TRBJ2-3; tentative D call: TRBD1 (6 bases). V was cut by 7 bases and J by 0 bases, with 11 bases left in between. The CDR3 is 14 residues long. Germline V CDR1 and CDR2: SGHTA, FQGNSA. CDR3 sequence: CASIPGQSTDTQYF. The CDR3 nucleotides are TGTGCCAGCATCCCCGGACAGAGCACAGATACGCAGTATTTT.

The gene calls are TRBV7-9 and TRBJ1-2, with D perhaps TRBD1 (5 bases). This CDR3 is built from 13 residues. Germline V gives CDR1 SEHNR, CDR2 FQNEAQ (reference sequence). The V and J ends lost 1 base and 6 bases respectively, with 9 bases between them. The DNA for the CDR3 is TGTGCCAGCAGCTTAGGTGTAGGGGATGGCTACACCTTC. As protein: CASSLGVGDGYTF. Combining the CDR3 with reference TRBV7-9 and TRBJ1-2 gives the whole variable domain DTGVSQNPRHKITKRGQNVTFRCDPISEHNRLYWYRQTLGQGPEFLTYFQNEAQLEKSRLLSDRFSAERPKGSFSTLEIQRTEQGDSAMYLCASSLGVGDGYTFGSGTRLTVV.

The chain employs TRBV5-1 and TRBJ2-1, with D possibly matching TRBD1 (5 bases). The CDR3 spans 15 residues. Trimming stripped 0 bases from V and 5 bases from J, with 12 bases between. Germline CDR1 reads SGHRS; CDR2 reads YFSETQ. This CDR3 reads CASSLEYGADNEQFF. In DNA, the CDR3 is TGCGCCAGCAGCTTGGAGTATGGGGCGGACAATGAGCAGTTCTTC.